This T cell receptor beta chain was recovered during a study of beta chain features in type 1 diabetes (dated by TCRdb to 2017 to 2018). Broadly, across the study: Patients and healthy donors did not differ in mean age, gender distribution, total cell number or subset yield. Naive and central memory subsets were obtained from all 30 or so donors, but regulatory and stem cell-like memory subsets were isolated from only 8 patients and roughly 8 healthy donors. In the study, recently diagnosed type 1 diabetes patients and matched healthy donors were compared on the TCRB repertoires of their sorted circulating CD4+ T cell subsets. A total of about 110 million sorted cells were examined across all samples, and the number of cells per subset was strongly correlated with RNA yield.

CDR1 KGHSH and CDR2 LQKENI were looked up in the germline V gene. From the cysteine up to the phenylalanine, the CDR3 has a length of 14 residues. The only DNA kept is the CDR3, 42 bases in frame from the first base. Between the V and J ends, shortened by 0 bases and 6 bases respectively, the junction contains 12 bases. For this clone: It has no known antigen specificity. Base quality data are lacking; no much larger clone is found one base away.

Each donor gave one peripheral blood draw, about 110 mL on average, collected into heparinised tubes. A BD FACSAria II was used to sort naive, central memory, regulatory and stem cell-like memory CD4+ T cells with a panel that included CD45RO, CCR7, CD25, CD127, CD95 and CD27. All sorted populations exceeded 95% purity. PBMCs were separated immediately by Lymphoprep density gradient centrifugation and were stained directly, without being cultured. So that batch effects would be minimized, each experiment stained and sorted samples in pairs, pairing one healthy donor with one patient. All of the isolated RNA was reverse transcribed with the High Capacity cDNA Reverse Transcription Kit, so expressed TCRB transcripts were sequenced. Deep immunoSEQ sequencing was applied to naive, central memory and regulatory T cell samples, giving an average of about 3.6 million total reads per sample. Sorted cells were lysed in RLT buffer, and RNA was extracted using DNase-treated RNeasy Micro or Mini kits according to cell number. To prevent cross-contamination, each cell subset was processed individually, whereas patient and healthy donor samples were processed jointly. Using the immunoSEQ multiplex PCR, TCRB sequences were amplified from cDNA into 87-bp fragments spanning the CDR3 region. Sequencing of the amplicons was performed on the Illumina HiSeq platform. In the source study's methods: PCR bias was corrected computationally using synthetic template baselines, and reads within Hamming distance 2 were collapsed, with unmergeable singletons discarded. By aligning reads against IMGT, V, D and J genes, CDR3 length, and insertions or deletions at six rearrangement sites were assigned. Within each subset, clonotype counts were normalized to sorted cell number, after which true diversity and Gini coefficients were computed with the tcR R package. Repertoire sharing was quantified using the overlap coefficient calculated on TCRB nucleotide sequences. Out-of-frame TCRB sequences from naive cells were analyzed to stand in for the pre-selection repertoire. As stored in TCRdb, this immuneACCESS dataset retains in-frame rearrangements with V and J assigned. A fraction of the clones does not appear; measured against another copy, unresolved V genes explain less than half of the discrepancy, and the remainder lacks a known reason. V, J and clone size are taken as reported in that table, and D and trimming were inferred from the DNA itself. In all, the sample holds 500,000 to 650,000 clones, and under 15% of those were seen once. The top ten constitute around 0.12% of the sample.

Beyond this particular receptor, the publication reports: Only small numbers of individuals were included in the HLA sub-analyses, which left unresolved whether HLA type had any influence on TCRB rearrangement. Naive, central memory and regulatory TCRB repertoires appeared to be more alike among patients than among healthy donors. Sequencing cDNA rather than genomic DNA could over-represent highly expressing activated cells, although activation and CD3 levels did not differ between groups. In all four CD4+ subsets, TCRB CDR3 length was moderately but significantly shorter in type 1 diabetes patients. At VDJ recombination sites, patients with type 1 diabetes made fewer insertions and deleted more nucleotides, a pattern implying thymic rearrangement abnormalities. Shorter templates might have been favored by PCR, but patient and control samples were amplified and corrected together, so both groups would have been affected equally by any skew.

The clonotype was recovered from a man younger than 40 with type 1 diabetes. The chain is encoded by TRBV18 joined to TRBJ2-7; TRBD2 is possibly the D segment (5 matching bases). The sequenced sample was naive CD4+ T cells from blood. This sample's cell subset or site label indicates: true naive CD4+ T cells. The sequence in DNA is TGTGCCAGCTCACCACCCCCGGGAACTTCCGAGCAGTACTTC. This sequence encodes CASSPPPGTSEQYF.